This record covers a single T cell receptor beta chain. Profiled with immunoSEQ multiplex PCR; TCRdb holds only in-frame clones, not every one. The sample shows 140,000 or so clones, over 75% of them seen only once. The source of the sample is a study of blood T cell repertoires in COVID-19. Trimming took 4 bases from V and 0 from J; bases not matched to a gene: 7. There are 16 residues in the CDR3. Germline V gives CDR1 MNHNS, CDR2 SASEGT. The receptor was derived from a man between 65 and 85 years old with acute or convalescent COVID-19. The sequenced material came from peripheral blood. This rearrangement joins TRBV6-1 to TRBJ1-2; 8 nucleotides match TRBD1. In DNA, the CDR3 is TGTGCCAGCAGTGGGGGTCCGACAGGGGCTAACTATGGCTACACCTTC. Translation gives CASSGGPTGANYGYTF.